A selection of T cell receptor beta chains follows, all from one sample in a study of cytomegalovirus exposure and HLA in healthy donors. Method: immunoSEQ multiplex PCR; TCRdb's copy keeps in-frame clones and lacks some. The profile shows around 140,000 clones, around 73% of them singletons. Sequencing used PBMCs. Receptor source: a female donor in good health and CMV-seronegative. Each CDR3 is given with its conserved first and last residue. A D gene is named only where the DNA matches it firmly. Expanded clones are given a class, and other clones once, few, many or no size at all.

NA	TRBV6-5	13	NA	TRBJ1-6	CASSIQGGTPLHF	TGTGCCAGCAGTATCCAGGGAGGGACACCCCTCCACTTT
NA	TRBV7-9	14	NA	TRBJ2-5	CASSLALGEETQYF	TGTGCCAGCAGCTTAGCGTTGGGAGAAGAGACCCAGTACTTC
NA	TRBV28	14	NA	TRBJ2-7	CASSLGGAAYEQYF	TGTGCCAGCAGTTTAGGTGGGGCCGCCTACGAGCAGTACTTC
NA	TRBV10-3	13	NA	TRBJ1-5	CASSEYSNQPQHF	TGTGCCAGCAGTGAATATAGCAATCAGCCCCAGCATTTT
NA	TRBV19	16	NA	TRBJ2-5	CASSISLAGRTETQYF	TGTGCCAGTAGTATCTCCCTTGCGGGCAGGACAGAGACCCAGTACTTC
NA	TRBV25-1	16	NA	TRBJ2-1	CASSELTSSSYNEQFF	TGTGCCAGCAGTGAATTAACCTCCAGCTCCTACAATGAGCAGTTCTTC
NA	TRBV19	13	NA	TRBJ1-5	CASSTGWGQPQHF	TGTGCCAGTAGTACAGGGTGGGGACAGCCCCAGCATTTT
NA	TRBV30	11	NA	TRBJ1-2	CVLFLNYGYTF	TGTGTTCTCTTTTTAAACTATGGCTACACCTTC
NA	TRBV29-1	14	NA	TRBJ2-1	CSAKGQFGNNEQFF	TGCAGCGCGAAAGGACAGTTCGGGAACAATGAGCAGTTCTTC
NA	TRBV2	12	NA	TRBJ1-2	CASPGWLSGYTF	TGTGCCAGTCCAGGCTGGCTGTCTGGCTACACCTTC
TRBD1	TRBV5-4	15	few	TRBJ1-3	CASSRGTGGGNTIYF	TGTGCCAGCAGCAGAGGGACAGGGGGTGGAAACACCATATATTTT
NA	TRBV6-5	15	few	TRBJ2-7	CASSYSGRGSYEQYF	TGTGCCAGCAGTTACTCGGGAAGGGGATCGTACGAGCAGTACTTC
TRBD1	TRBV5-1	12	NA	TRBJ1-1	CATRTGGTEAFF	TGCGCCACTCGGACAGGGGGAACTGAAGCTTTCTTT
TRBD1	TRBV27	14	NA	TRBJ1-2	CASSLGQGRYGYTF	TGTGCCAGCAGCCTAGGACAGGGACGCTATGGCTACACCTTC
TRBD1	TRBV11-2	15	NA	TRBJ1-1	CARTENRGLGTEAFF	TGTGCCAGAACGGAGAACAGGGGGCTAGGAACTGAAGCTTTCTTT
TRBD1	TRBV9	14	NA	TRBJ1-1	CASSSGTGRTEAFF	TGTGCCAGCAGCAGTGGGACAGGGAGGACTGAAGCTTTCTTT
TRBD2	TRBV4-2	18	few	TRBJ2-2	CASSETLAGVGFTGELFF	TGTGCCAGCAGCGAGACACTAGCGGGAGTAGGGTTCACCGGGGAGCTGTTTTTT
NA	TRBV4-2	14	NA	TRBJ1-5	CATSGDSSNQPQHF	TGTGCCACCTCGGGGGATTCTAGCAATCAGCCCCAGCATTTT
TRBD1	TRBV5-4	15	once	TRBJ1-2	CASSPEGTGRAVYTF	TGTGCCAGCAGCCCGGAGGGGACAGGGAGGGCGGTCTACACCTTC
NA	TRBV25-1	11	few	TRBJ1-1	CASSPGISAFF	TGTGCCAGCTCCCCAGGGATCTCAGCTTTCTTT
TRBD1	TRBV28	15	NA	TRBJ2-5	CASSQGATFQETQYF	TGTGCCAGCAGTCAGGGGGCCACCTTCCAAGAGACCCAGTACTTC
TRBD2	TRBV5-1	14	NA	TRBJ2-7	CASSLAGEPYEQYF	TGCGCCAGCAGCTTAGCGGGAGAACCCTACGAGCAGTACTTC
TRBD2	TRBV2	15	NA	TRBJ2-7	CASSGTSGALGEQYF	TGTGCCAGCAGTGGGACTAGCGGGGCCCTGGGCGAGCAGTACTTC
NA	TRBV19	13	NA	TRBJ1-1	CASTRLGNTEAFF	TGTGCCAGTACGCGGCTGGGGAACACTGAAGCTTTCTTT
TRBD1	TRBV19	16	few	TRBJ1-2	CASNGDRGGVGYGYTF	TGTGCCAGCAACGGGGACAGGGGAGGAGTAGGCTATGGCTACACCTTC
TRBD2	TRBV30	14	NA	TRBJ2-1	CAWRTSGLPNEQFF	TGTGCCTGGAGGACTAGCGGACTCCCAAATGAGCAGTTCTTC
NA	TRBV30	15	NA	TRBJ1-3	CAWSVGASSGNTIYF	TGTGCCTGGAGTGTAGGGGCTAGCTCTGGAAACACCATATATTTT
TRBD2	TRBV4-3	16	NA	TRBJ2-2	CASSQLAGTNTGELFF	TGCGCCAGCAGCCAGCTAGCGGGGACGAACACCGGGGAGCTGTTTTTT